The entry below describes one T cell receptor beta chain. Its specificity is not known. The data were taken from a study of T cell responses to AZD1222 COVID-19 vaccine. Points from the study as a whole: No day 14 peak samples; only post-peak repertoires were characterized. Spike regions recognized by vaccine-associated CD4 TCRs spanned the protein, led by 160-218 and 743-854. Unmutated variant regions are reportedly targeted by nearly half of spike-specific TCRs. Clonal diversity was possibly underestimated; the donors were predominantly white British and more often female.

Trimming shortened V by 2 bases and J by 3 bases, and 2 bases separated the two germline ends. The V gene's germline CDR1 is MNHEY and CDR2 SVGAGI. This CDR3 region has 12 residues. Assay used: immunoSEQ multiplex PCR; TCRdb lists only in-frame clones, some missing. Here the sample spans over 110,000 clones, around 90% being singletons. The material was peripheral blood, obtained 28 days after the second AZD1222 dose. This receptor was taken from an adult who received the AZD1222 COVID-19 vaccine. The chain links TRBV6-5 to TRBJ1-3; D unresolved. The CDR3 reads CASSYGGNTIYF. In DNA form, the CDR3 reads TGTGCCAGCAGTTACGGTGGAAACACCATATATTTT.